This is a list of T cell receptor beta chains from one sample in a study of blood T cell repertoires in COVID-19. Sequencing was performed with immunoSEQ multiplex PCR; in TCRdb, only in-frame clones are kept and a portion is missing. The sample includes approximately 290,000 clones, approximately 83% of them seen just once. The specimen was PBMCs or T cells enriched from blood (not recorded which). All receptors come from a woman younger than 45 who had recovered from COVID-19. CDR3s include the opening cysteine and the closing phenylalanine or tryptophan. A D gene is named only where the DNA matches it firmly. Size tells how often a clone was seen (once, few, many) or the class of an expanded clone, and some rows leave it out.

D gene	V gene	clone size	J gene	CDR3 protein	CDR3 DNA
.	TRBV2	.	TRBJ1-1	CASLLQGNTEAFF	TGTGCCAGCCTATTACAGGGGAACACTGAAGCTTTCTTT
TRBD1	TRBV7-9	many	TRBJ1-6	CASSQTDRLGSPLHF	TGTGCCAGCAGCCAAACGGACAGGCTCGGTTCACCCCTCCACTTT
.	TRBV28	.	TRBJ1-6	CASSLPGADSPLHF	TGTGCCAGCAGTTTGCCAGGGGCGGATTCACCCCTCCACTTT
.	TRBV28	.	TRBJ1-5	CASSTHPSQPQHF	TGTGCCAGCAGTACTCACCCATCTCAGCCCCAGCATTTT
TRBD1	TRBV7-2	.	TRBJ1-2	CASSYRQGGEGYTF	TGTGCCAGCAGCTATAGACAGGGTGGGGAGGGCTACACCTTC
.	TRBV29-1	.	TRBJ1-1	CSVGYLRSEAFF	TGCAGCGTTGGGTACCTCCGGAGTGAAGCTTTCTTT
TRBD1	TRBV9	.	TRBJ1-4	CASSVTPRTGREKLFF	TGTGCCAGCAGCGTTACCCCCAGGACAGGGAGGGAAAAACTGTTTTTT
.	TRBV28	.	TRBJ2-5	CASAEGRLQETQYF	TGTGCCAGCGCTGAGGGCCGGCTCCAAGAGACCCAGTACTTC
.	TRBV28	.	TRBJ2-1	CASSSSTPSSYNEQFF	TGTGCCAGCAGTTCCTCGACTCCTAGCTCCTACAATGAGCAGTTCTTC
.	TRBV27	.	TRBJ2-7	CASSYRPSSYEQYF	TGTGCCAGCAGTTACCGCCCTAGCTCCTACGAGCAGTACTTC
.	TRBV27	.	TRBJ2-7	CASSFGDSSRQYF	TGTGCCAGCAGTTTTGGGGACTCGAGTCGGCAGTACTTC
.	TRBV18	.	TRBJ1-1	CASSLDRNTEAFF	TGTGCCAGCTCTCTCGACAGGAACACTGAAGCTTTCTTT
TRBD1	TRBV18	.	TRBJ2-7	CASSPATGGATEQYF	TGTGCCAGCTCACCCGCGACAGGGGGGGCAACCGAGCAGTACTTC
TRBD1	TRBV28	few	TRBJ1-3	CASSPLGGFIGNTIYF	TGTGCCAGCAGTCCTCTAGGGGGCTTCATCGGAAACACCATATATTTT
TRBD1	TRBV5-5	.	TRBJ2-1	CASGPDRGLVEQFF	TGTGCCAGCGGCCCGGACAGGGGGTTAGTTGAGCAGTTCTTC
.	TRBV6-1	.	TRBJ1-2	CASSEDDLGRANYGYTF	TGTGCCAGCAGTGAAGATGATTTGGGGCGCGCTAACTATGGCTACACCTTC
.	TRBV3-1/TRBV3-2	.	TRBJ1-6	CASSQSRFTALHF	TGTGCCAGCAGCCAATCTCGATTTACGGCCCTCCACTTT
TRBD2	TRBV10-2	once	TRBJ2-5	CASRPNEGLAGVTQYF	TGCGCCAGCAGACCGAACGAAGGACTAGCTGGGGTGACCCAGTACTTC
TRBD1	TRBV4-1	once	TRBJ2-5	CASSKGQGAETQYF	TGCGCCAGCAGCAAGGGACAGGGGGCAGAGACCCAGTACTTC
TRBD2	TRBV11-2	.	TRBJ2-5	CASSPRASGKGETQYF	TGTGCCAGCAGCCCCCGGGCTAGCGGAAAAGGAGAGACCCAGTACTTC
TRBD2	TRBV7-6	once	TRBJ2-1	CASSLVSGGASNEQFF	TGTGCCAGCAGCTTAGTTAGCGGGGGGGCCAGTAATGAGCAGTTCTTC
.	TRBV7-2	once	TRBJ2-1	CASTRSVTYNEQFF	TGTGCCAGCACGAGGAGTGTGACCTACAATGAGCAGTTCTTC
.	TRBV7-7	.	TRBJ1-3	CASSLSSGNTIYF	TGTGCCAGCAGCCTCTCCTCTGGAAACACCATATATTTT
TRBD2	TRBV28	.	TRBJ2-7	CASSSHGTSGLYEQYF	TGTGCCAGCAGTTCACACGGGACTAGCGGGTTGTACGAGCAGTACTTC
.	TRBV6-5	.	TRBJ1-1	CASSYRYRDGTEAFF	TGTGCCAGCAGTTACCGCTACAGGGACGGCACTGAAGCTTTCTTT
.	TRBV24-1	.	TRBJ2-3	CATRSEGRLITDTQYF	TGTGCCACCAGATCAGAAGGCCGACTAATCACAGATACGCAGTATTTT
TRBD1	TRBV24-1	.	TRBJ1-5	CATSAAGGGQPQHF	TGTGCCACCAGTGCGGCAGGGGGAGGTCAGCCCCAGCATTTT
.	TRBV4-1	once	TRBJ2-1	CASTPHGVGSDEQFF	TGCGCCAGCACCCCCCACGGGGTCGGGAGCGATGAGCAGTTCTTC
TRBD2	TRBV13	.	TRBJ2-1	CASSPWTSGFNEQFF	TGTGCCAGCAGCCCCTGGACTAGCGGGTTCAATGAGCAGTTCTTC
TRBD1	TRBV12-3/TRBV12-4	.	TRBJ1-1	CASIQGDSEAFF	TGTGCCAGCATCCAAGGGGACAGTGAAGCTTTCTTT
.	TRBV9	once	TRBJ2-3	CASSVGRADTQYF	TGTGCCAGCAGCGTTGGTCGGGCAGATACGCAGTATTTT
.	TRBV7-9	.	TRBJ2-3	CASSQSVVNRVSSTDTQYF	TGTGCCAGCAGCCAAAGTGTGGTGAACAGGGTCTCTAGCACAGATACGCAGTATTTT
.	TRBV3-1/TRBV3-2	.	TRBJ2-1	CASSQESSRGSYNEQFF	TGTGCCAGCAGCCAAGAAAGCTCGAGGGGGTCCTACAATGAGCAGTTCTTC
.	TRBV12-5	.	TRBJ2-2	CASGLVLGLNTGELFF	TGTGCTAGTGGTTTGGTCTTAGGACTAAACACCGGGGAGCTGTTTTTT
TRBD1	TRBV20-1	.	TRBJ1-4	CSARTGGMFF	TGCAGTGCGCGGACAGGGGGGATGTTTTTT
TRBD2	TRBV29-1	.	TRBJ2-3	CSVDPSGSTDTQYF	TGCAGCGTTGATCCTAGCGGGAGTACAGATACGCAGTATTTT
.	TRBV5-6	few	TRBJ1-1	CASSLATVNTEAFF	TGTGCCAGCAGCTTGGCGACAGTGAACACTGAAGCTTTCTTT
.	TRBV6-5	.	TRBJ1-5	CASSTDSYNQPQHF	TGTGCCAGCAGCACGGACAGTTACAATCAGCCCCAGCATTTT
TRBD2	TRBV27	once	TRBJ2-5	CACGGALGGVETQYF	TGTGCCTGCGGGGGGGCTTTGGGGGGGGTGGAGACCCAGTACTTC
.	TRBV27	.	TRBJ1-1	CASSTLGRGVNTEAFF	TGTGCCAGCAGCACACTCGGTCGGGGGGTAAACACTGAAGCTTTCTTT
.	TRBV5-4	.	TRBJ1-2	CASSLGGPQWDYGYTF	TGTGCCAGCAGCTTGGGAGGCCCCCAGTGGGACTATGGCTACACCTTC
TRBD2	TRBV27	.	TRBJ2-1	CASRPTGTSGRAEQFF	TGTGCCAGCAGACCCACCGGGACTAGCGGGAGGGCTGAGCAGTTCTTC
TRBD1	TRBV11-2	.	TRBJ1-6	CASSSPRTGGQSPLHF	TGTGCCAGCAGCTCTCCTCGGACAGGGGGGCAATCACCCCTCCACTTT
.	TRBV5-1	.	TRBJ2-3	CASSLGTSTDTQYF	TGCGCCAGCAGCCTGGGGACTAGCACAGATACGCAGTATTTT
.	TRBV19	.	TRBJ1-1	CASTPPGGGEAFF	TGTGCCAGTACCCCCCCGGGGGGCGGTGAAGCTTTCTTT